This T cell receptor (beta chain) appears in the sequencing data of a study of blood T cells in healthy people across ages. Notes on the study in general: Diversity figures derived from one million T cells were judged to underestimate the true value. In the absence of known donor CMV status, changes in expanded clonotypes were possibly confounded.

In regard to this clonotype: Its matching antigen is unknown.

CDR3 length equals 13 residues. In germline, CDR1 is ENHRY, CDR2 SYGVKD. Donors each provided about 9.5 milliliters of peripheral blood. Primed by a sample-barcoded 5' primer and a J-beta primer mix, a second PCR proceeded for 7 to 11 cycles. The template-switch adaptor, which had 12 random nucleotides, put a tag on each cDNA molecule. From the 5' RACE reads, TCRdb called clonotypes with MiXCR, one entry per CDR3 protein. There are fewer than 650,000 distinct CDR3 sequences in the sample; roughly a quarter occur only once, and roughly 3.5% lies in the top ten. These data are also associated with another study on T cells of mothers and their children.

Sequenced material: blood. This sequence joins TRBV10-3 and TRBJ2-5; TRBD1 or TRBD2 may be the D gene (5 bases each). The J call may be mistaken, given a closer DNA end match to TRBJ2-1. The clonotype comes from a boy between 2 and 10 years old in good health. The CDR3 protein is CAISAFTGDEQFF. The DNA of the CDR3 is TGTGCCATCAGTGCTTTCACCGGGGACGAGCAGTTCTTC.